These 10 T cell receptor beta chains originate from one sample sequenced in a study of T cell responses to AZD1222 COVID-19 vaccine (dated by TCRdb to the early 2020s). The time point label for this specimen denotes: baseline before first vaccination. The library was generated by the immunoSEQ multiplex PCR assay. The clones in this table, taken by TCRdb from immuneACCESS, are in-frame only. Not every clone is retained; where verified, under half of the shortfall comes from an unresolved V gene, and the cause of the rest is unknown. The sample has 80,000 to 90,000 clones on record, approximately 89% of them singletons. The ten largest clones represent about 2% of the sample. Specimen: peripheral blood, collected on day 0 of AZD1222 vaccination. The source of these receptors is an adult in good health.

This sequence joins TRBV11-2 and TRBJ1-5; D is unclear. This CDR3 spans 14 amino acids. The V and J ends lost 1 base and 5 bases respectively, with 9 bases between them. CDR1 SGHAT and CDR2 FQNNGV come from the germline V gene. DNA of the CDR3: TGTGCCAGCAGCTTAGTCCCCTTGGATCAGCCCCAGCATTTT. Translated, it gives CASSLVPLDQPQHF.

The V gene is TRBV28, the J gene TRBJ1-5; a weak D match, TRBD1 (5 bases). CDR1 and CDR2 from the germline V gene are MDHEN and SYDVKM. The V end lost 7 bases, the J end lost 6 bases, and 13 bases lay between the germline ends. The length of the CDR3 is 13 residues. The CDR3 DNA reads as TGTGCCAGCACAGGGACTAGGGGTCAGCCCCAGCATTTT. It is translated as CASTGTRGQPQHF. The complete variable domain, with remaining parts taken from reference TRBV28 and TRBJ1-5, reads DVKVTQSSRYLVKRTGEKVFLECVQDMDHENMFWYRQDPGLGLRLIYFSYDVKMKEKGDIPEGYSVSREKKERFSLILESASTNQTSMYLCASTGTRGQPQHFGDGTRLSIL.

This clone showed up just a few times. The gene calls are TRBV11-2 and TRBJ2-7; D is perhaps TRBD1 (6 bases). This CDR3 spans 17 amino acids. The V gene lost 2 bases and the J gene lost 4 bases, with 21 bases spanning the gap. The germline gives CDR1 SGHAT, CDR2 FQNNGV. The CDR3 region has the DNA TGTGCCAGCAGCTTATTCGCCGGACAGTTAATGATTTACGAGCAGTACTTC. Translation: CASSLFAGQLMIYEQYF.

The chain recombines TRBV7-9 with TRBJ2-7, with D hard to call. The length of the CDR3 is 14 residues. From germline, CDR1 is SEHNR and CDR2 FQNEAQ (reference sequence). V lost 5 bases, J lost 5 bases, and 16 bases lay in between. DNA for the CDR3: TGTGCCAGCAGCCCCCAGCCCCCACGGAACGAGCAGTACTTC. Amino acid sequence: CASSPQPPRNEQYF.

This rearrangement joins TRBV10-3 to TRBJ1-2; 7 bases line up with TRBD1. The ends lost 4 bases at V and 7 bases at J; junction bases unmatched: 6. The CDR3 is made up of 13 amino acids. Germline CDR1 and CDR2: ENHRY and SYGVKD. CDR3 bases: TGTGCCATCAGTGGGGACAGTAACGGTGGCTACACCTTC. Amino acids: CAISGDSNGGYTF.

The chain has TRBV7-9 and TRBJ2-3; tentative D call: TRBD2 (5 bases). The CDR3 length is 16 residues. V shed 1 base and J shed 2 bases, with 13 bases lying between them. CDR1 is SEHNR, CDR2 FQNEAQ, per germline (reference sequence). The CDR3 is CASSLGYGVSTDTQYF. CDR3 DNA sequence: TGTGCCAGCAGCTTAGGTTACGGGGTGTCCACAGATACGCAGTATTTT.

CDR3 bases: TGCGCCAGCAGCGTACAGGATAGCACAGATACGCAGTATTTT. It is translated as CASSVQDSTDTQYF. The gene calls are TRBV5-1 and TRBJ2-3, with D perhaps matching TRBD1 (5 bases). Trimming took off 4 bases at V and 0 bases at J, with 9 bases between the two ends. This CDR3 has 14 amino acids. From germline, CDR1 is SGHRS and CDR2 YFSETQ.

The chain recombines TRBV27 with TRBJ2-2; 8 positions match TRBD1. Per germline, CDR1 MNHEY and CDR2 SMNVEV (reference sequence). Germline trimming cut 5 bases from V and 4 bases from J; bases unmatched to any gene: 6. The CDR3 runs to 15 residues. CDR3 in DNA: TGTGCCAGCAGTCCTCAGGGGGCAATCACCGGGGAGCTGTTTTTT. This sequence encodes CASSPQGAITGELFF.

Concerning this clone itself: The same CDR3 is also encoded by other DNA sequences in this sample. The chain carries TRBV10-2 and TRBJ2-7; 7 nucleotides agree with TRBD1. The CDR3 has 14 residues. The ends lost 7 bases at V and 3 bases at J; junction bases unmatched: 9. Germline CDR1 reads WSHSY; CDR2 reads SAAADI. The CDR3 spells CASTLDRAGYEQYF. In DNA form, the CDR3 reads TGCGCCAGCACCCTAGACAGGGCCGGCTACGAGCAGTACTTC.

The chain carries TRBV6-4 and TRBJ2-1; D is perhaps TRBD2 (6 bases). The V gene lost 6 bases and the J gene lost 8 bases, with 14 bases spanning the gap. The CDR3 spans 13 residues. Germline CDR1 and CDR2: MRHNA and SNTAGT. CDR3 nucleotide sequence: TGTGCCAGCAGGGAGGGCGGTTCAGATGAGCAGTTCTTC. Translating it yields CASREGGSDEQFF.